The 13 T cell receptor beta chains listed next were all sequenced from one sample in a study of blood T cell repertoires in COVID-19. TCRdb's copy holds only in-frame clones and misses some; the assay was immunoSEQ multiplex PCR. The sample lists 75,000 or so clones, roughly 87% occurring once. Sequenced material: peripheral blood. These receptors were taken from a man in his fifties with acute or convalescent COVID-19.

The genes are TRBV2 and TRBJ1-2, with no clear D. V was shortened by 2 bases and J by 8 bases, with 12 bases between the two germline ends. This CDR3 is 13 amino acids long. The germline CDR1 and CDR2 sequences are SNHLY and FYNNEI. Here the CDR3 DNA reads TGTGCCAGCAGTGAAAGGATTCTCGGGGGCTACACCTTC. Its translation: CASSERILGGYTF.

The CDR3 is CASSPGTEVHYEQYF. The CDR3 DNA reads as TGTGCCAGCAGCCCCGGGACAGAGGTTCACTACGAGCAGTACTTC. The V gene is TRBV3-1 (or the pseudogene TRBV3-2), the J gene TRBJ2-7; TRBD1 agrees at 7 bases. The CDR3 consists of 15 residues. In germline, CDR1 is LGHDT, CDR2 YNNKEL (reference sequence). With V trimmed by 4 bases and J by 3 bases, 9 bases remained unmatched.

CDR3 nucleotides: TGTGCCAGCAGCCAAACTGTTAGAGATACGCAGTATTTT. Translated, it gives CASSQTVRDTQYF. The chain has TRBV3-1 (or the pseudogene TRBV3-2) and TRBJ2-3; D is unclear. This CDR3 comprises 13 residues. Germline V lookup: CDR1 LGHDT, CDR2 YNNKEL (reference sequence). V lost 2 bases and J 5 bases, leaving 8 bases between the germline ends.

The chain links TRBV25-1 to TRBJ2-5; 7 nucleotides line up with TRBD1. Per the germline V gene, CDR1 is MGHDK and CDR2 is SYGVNS. Trimming cost V 4 bases and J 4 bases; bases outside gene matches: 15. The CDR3 spans 17 residues. In DNA form, the CDR3 reads TGTGCCAGCAGTGGGCCAGACAGGGCGCAGGGCGGAGAGACCCAGTACTTC. Its translation is CASSGPDRAQGGETQYF.

This chain joins TRBV30 and TRBJ1-3, with a weak D call TRBD1 (5 bases). Germline V gene sequence: CDR1 GTSNPN, CDR2 SVGIG (reference sequence). The CDR3 length is 16 residues. V dropped 0 bases and J dropped 0 bases, with 12 bases sitting between them. CDR3 in DNA: TGTGCCTGGAGTGTACGGGGGGAAAACTCTGGAAACACCATATATTTT. Amino acid sequence: CAWSVRGENSGNTIYF.

The chain links TRBV6-5 to TRBJ2-1; D is unresolved. Germline CDR1 is MNHEY and CDR2 is SVGAGI. This CDR3 comprises 15 residues. Trimming took 0 bases from V and 5 from J, leaving 11 bases between them. The DNA for the CDR3 is TGTGCCAGCAGTTACTCTTCAGGTAGTAACAATGAGCAGTTCTTC. Translation: CASSYSSGSNNEQFF.

The chain is built from TRBV11-2 and TRBJ2-1; 9 bases align to TRBD1. J gave up 7 bases and V 0 bases, and 10 bases lay outside the gene matches. The CDR3 consists of 17 residues. Germline CDR1 and CDR2: SGHAT and FQNNGV. Written as DNA, the CDR3 is TGTGCCAGCAGCTTAGATAGGTGGACAGGGGATGGGAATGAGCAGTTCTTC. Translated: CASSLDRWTGDGNEQFF.

The V call is TRBV6-5, the J call TRBJ2-3, with D uncertain. V was shortened by 5 bases and J by 4 bases, with 4 bases between the two germline ends. Germline V CDR1 and CDR2: MNHEY, SVGAGI. The CDR3 is 11 residues long. The CDR3 nucleotides are TGTGCCAGCAGTCTTGCAGATACGCAGTATTTT. It translates to CASSLADTQYF.

The rearrangement joins TRBV13 to TRBJ2-3, with unresolved D. Germline assignment: CDR1 PRHDT and CDR2 FYEKMQ (reference sequence). The CDR3 extends over 12 amino acids. With 2 bases removed from V and 6 bases from J, the gap between germline ends came to 6 bases. The CDR3 sequence: CASSLWADTQYF. CDR3 coding DNA: TGTGCCAGCAGCTTATGGGCTGATACGCAGTATTTT. The full variable domain, completed using reference TRBV13 and TRBJ2-3, is AAGVIQSPRHLIKEKRETATLKCYPIPRHDTVYWYQQGPGQDPQFLISFYEKMQSDKGSIPDRFSAQQFSDYHSELNMSSLELGDSALYFCASSLWADTQYFGPGTRLTVL.

The V call is TRBV6-4, the J call TRBJ1-6; D gene uncertain. Germline loops: CDR1 MRHNA, CDR2 SNTAGT. The CDR3 is 15 amino acids. V dropped 6 bases and J dropped 0 bases, with 9 bases sitting between them. CDR3 sequence (DNA): TGTGCCAGCAGAACCTCGAGCTCCTATAATTCACCCCTCCACTTT. It translates to CASRTSSSYNSPLHF.

The chain is built from TRBV6-6 and TRBJ1-4; TRBD1 matches 7 bases. Germline V gives CDR1 MNHNY, CDR2 SVGAGI (reference sequence). Trimming removed 5 bases from V and 0 bases from J; junction bases left unmatched: 6. This CDR3 is 16 amino acids long. Here the CDR3 DNA reads TGTGCCAGCAGTCCAACGCAGGGGGCAACTAATGAAAAACTGTTTTTT. The encoded protein is CASSPTQGATNEKLFF.

The V and J genes are TRBV15 and TRBJ1-5, with D tentatively TRBD1 (6 bases). This CDR3 comprises 14 residues. With 7 bases removed from V and 0 bases from J, the gap between germline ends came to 10 bases. Germline CDR1 LNHNV, CDR2 YYDKDF (reference sequence). The CDR3, as DNA: TGTGCCACCACGGGGGGCTATAGCAATCAGCCCCAGCATTTT. Protein sequence: CATTGGYSNQPQHF.

The V gene is TRBV27, the J gene TRBJ1-1; tentatively, D is TRBD1 (5 bases). CDR1 is MNHEY and CDR2 is SMNVEV in the germline V gene (reference sequence). This CDR3 is built from 11 residues. Trimming left V 3 bases short and J 11 bases short, with 10 bases between. The CDR3 DNA reads as TGTGCCAGCAGTTTGGCAGGGTTGGCTTTCTTT. The encoded protein is CASSLAGLAFF.